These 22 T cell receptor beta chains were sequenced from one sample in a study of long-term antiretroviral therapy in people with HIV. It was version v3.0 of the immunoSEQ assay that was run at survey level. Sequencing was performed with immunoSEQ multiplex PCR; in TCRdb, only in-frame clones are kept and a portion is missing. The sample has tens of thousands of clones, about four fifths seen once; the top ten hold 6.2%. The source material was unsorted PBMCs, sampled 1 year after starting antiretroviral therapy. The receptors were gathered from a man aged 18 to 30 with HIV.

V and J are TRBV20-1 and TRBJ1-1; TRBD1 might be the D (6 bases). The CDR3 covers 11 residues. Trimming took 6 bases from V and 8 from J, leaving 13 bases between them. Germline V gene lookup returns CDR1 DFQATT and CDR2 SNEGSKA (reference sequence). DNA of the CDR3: TGCAGTGCCTACAGGGCGGGGGAAGCTTTCTTT. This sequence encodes CSAYRAGEAFF.

CDR3 sequence (DNA): TGTGCCAGCAGTGAAGCTACAGGGAGGCTGGCTAATCAGCCCCAGCATTTT. Its translation is CASSEATGRLANQPQHF. The chain couples TRBV6-1 to TRBJ1-5, with D possibly matching TRBD1 (6 bases). Germline lookup yields CDR1 MNHNS and CDR2 SASEGT. The CDR3 is made up of 17 amino acids. V shed 0 bases and J shed 4 bases, with 16 bases lying between them.

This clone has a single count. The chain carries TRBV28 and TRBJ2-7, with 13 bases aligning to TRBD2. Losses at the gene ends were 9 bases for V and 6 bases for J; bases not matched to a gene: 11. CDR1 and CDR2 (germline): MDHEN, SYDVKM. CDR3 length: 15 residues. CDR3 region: CASTGTSGIWSEQYF. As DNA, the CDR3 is TGTGCCAGTACCGGGACTAGCGGGATCTGGTCCGAGCAGTACTTC.

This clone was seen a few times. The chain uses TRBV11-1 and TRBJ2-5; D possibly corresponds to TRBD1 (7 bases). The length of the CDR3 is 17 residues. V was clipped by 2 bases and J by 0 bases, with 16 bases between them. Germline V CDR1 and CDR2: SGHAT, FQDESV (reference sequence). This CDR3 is CASSLPGQGDYQETQYF. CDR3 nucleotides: TGTGCCAGCAGCTTACCAGGGCAGGGGGACTACCAAGAGACCCAGTACTTC.

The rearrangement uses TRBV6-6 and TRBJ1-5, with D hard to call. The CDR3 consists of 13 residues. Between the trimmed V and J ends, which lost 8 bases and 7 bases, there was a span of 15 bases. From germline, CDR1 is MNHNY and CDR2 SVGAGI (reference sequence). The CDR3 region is CASGLRGNQPQHF. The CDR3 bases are TGTGCCAGCGGTCTGAGAGGGAACCAGCCCCAGCATTTT.

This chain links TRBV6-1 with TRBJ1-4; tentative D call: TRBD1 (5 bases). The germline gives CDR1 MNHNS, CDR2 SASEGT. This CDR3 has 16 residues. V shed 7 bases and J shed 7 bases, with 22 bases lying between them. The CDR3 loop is CASTESGAAIGEKLFF. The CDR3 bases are TGTGCCAGCACTGAGTCCGGGGCCGCGATCGGTGAAAAACTGTTTTTT.

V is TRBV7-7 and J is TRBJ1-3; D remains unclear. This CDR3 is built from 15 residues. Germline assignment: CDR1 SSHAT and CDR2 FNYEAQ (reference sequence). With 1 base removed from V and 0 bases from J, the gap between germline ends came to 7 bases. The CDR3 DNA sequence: TGTGCCAGCAGCTTAGACAGAGCCTCTGGAAACACCATATATTTT. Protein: CASSLDRASGNTIYF. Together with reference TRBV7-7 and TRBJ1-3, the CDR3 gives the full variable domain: GAGVSQSPRYKVTKRGQDVTLRCDPISSHATLYWYQQALGQGPEFLTYFNYEAQPDKSGLPSDRFSAERPEGSISTLTIQRTEQRDSAMYRCASSLDRASGNTIYFGEGSWLTVV.

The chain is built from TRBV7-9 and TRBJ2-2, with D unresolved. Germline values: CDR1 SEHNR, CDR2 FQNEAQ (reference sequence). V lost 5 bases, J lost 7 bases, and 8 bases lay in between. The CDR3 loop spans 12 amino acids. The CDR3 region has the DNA TGTGCCAGCAGCGGTTTGGGCGGGGAGCTGTTTTTT. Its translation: CASSGLGGELFF.

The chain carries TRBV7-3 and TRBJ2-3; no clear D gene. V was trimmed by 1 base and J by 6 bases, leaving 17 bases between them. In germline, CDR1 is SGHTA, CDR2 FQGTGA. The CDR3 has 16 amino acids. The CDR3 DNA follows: TGTGCCAGCAGCTTAAAACAGAGTGCATTGTTGGATACGCAGTATTTT. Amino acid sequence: CASSLKQSALLDTQYF.

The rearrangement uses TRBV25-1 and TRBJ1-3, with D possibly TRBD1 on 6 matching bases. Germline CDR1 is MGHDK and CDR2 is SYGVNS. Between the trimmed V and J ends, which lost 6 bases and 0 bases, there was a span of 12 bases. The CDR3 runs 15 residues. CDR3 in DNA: TGTGCCAGCAGCCTTACAGGGAGCTCTGGAAACACCATATATTTT. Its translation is CASSLTGSSGNTIYF.

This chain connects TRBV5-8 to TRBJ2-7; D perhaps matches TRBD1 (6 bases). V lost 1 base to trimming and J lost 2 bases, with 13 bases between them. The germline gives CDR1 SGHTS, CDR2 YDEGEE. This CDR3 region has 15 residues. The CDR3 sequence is CASSLSAGAPYEQYF. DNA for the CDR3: TGTGCCAGCAGCTTGAGTGCAGGGGCGCCCTACGAGCAGTACTTC.

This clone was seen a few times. CDR3 region: CASSLTSSGESYNEQFF. In DNA form, the CDR3 reads TGTGCCAGCAGCTTAACCTCTAGCGGGGAGTCCTACAATGAGCAGTTCTTC. This chain joins TRBV7-2 and TRBJ2-1; 9 nucleotides match TRBD2. Germline V CDR1 and CDR2: SGHTA, FQGNSA. Unmatched junction bases numbered 6, after V lost 2 bases and J lost 1 base. The CDR3 is made up of 17 amino acids.

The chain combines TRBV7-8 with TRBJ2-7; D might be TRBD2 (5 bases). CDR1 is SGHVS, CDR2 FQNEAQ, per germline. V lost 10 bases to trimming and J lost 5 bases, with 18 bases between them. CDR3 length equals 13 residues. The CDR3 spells CATLRRGINEQYF. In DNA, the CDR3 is TGTGCCACCCTCAGAAGAGGGATCAACGAGCAGTACTTC.

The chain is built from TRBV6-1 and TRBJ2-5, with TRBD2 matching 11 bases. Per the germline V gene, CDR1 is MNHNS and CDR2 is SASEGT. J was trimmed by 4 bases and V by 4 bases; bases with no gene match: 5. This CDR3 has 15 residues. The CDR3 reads CASSGLAGGGETQYF. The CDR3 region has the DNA TGTGCCAGCAGTGGCCTAGCGGGGGGAGGAGAGACCCAGTACTTC.

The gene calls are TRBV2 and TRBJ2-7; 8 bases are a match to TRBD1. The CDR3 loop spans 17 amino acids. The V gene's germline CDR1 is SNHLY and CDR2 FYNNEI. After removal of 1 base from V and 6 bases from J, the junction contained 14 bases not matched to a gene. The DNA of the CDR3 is TGTGCCAGCAGTGAAGGTCGTCCAGGGACAGGAGGGCGCGAGCAGTACTTC. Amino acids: CASSEGRPGTGGREQYF.

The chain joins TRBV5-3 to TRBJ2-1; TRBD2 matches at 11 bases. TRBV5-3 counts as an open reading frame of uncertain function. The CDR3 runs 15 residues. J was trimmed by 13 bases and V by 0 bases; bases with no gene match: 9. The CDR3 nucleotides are TGTGCCAGAAGCTTGGCCGGGACTAGCGGAAGGGAACAGTTCTTC. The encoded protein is CARSLAGTSGREQFF.

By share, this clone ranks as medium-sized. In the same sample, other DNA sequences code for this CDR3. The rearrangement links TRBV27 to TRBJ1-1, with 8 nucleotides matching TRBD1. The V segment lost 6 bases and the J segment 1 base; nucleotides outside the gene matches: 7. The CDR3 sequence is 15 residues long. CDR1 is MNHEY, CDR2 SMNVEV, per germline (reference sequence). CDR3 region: CASSGQGSGNTEAFF. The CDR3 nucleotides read TGTGCCAGCAGCGGACAGGGAAGTGGGAACACTGAAGCTTTCTTT.

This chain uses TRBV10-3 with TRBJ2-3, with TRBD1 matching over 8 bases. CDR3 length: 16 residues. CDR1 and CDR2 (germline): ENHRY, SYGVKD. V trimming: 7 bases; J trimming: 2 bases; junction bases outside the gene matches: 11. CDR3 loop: CAIKTDGQGATDTQYF. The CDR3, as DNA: TGTGCCATCAAAACAGATGGACAGGGCGCCACAGATACGCAGTATTTT.

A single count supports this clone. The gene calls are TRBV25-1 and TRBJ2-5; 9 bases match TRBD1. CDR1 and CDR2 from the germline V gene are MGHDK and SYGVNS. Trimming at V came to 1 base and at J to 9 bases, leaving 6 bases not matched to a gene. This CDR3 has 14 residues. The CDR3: CASSESGDRAAQYF. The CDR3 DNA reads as TGTGCCAGCAGTGAATCGGGGGACAGGGCGGCCCAGTACTTC.

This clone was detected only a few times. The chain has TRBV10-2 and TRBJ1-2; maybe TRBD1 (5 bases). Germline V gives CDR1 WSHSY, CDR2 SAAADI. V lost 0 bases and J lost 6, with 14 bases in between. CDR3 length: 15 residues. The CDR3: CASSESPGPGDGYTF. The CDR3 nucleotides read TGCGCCAGCAGTGAGTCGCCAGGGCCAGGAGATGGCTACACCTTC.

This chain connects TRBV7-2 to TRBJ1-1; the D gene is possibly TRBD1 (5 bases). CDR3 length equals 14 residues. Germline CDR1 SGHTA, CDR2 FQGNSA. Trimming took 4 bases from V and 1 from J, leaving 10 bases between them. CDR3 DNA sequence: TGTGCCAGCAGCTCGACGGGACGGAACACTGAAGCTTTCTTT. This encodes CASSSTGRNTEAFF.

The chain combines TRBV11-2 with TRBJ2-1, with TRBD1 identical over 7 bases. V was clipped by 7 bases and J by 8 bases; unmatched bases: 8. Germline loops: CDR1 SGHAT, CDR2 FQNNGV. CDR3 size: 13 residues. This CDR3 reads CASTKTGFDEQFF. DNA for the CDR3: TGTGCCAGCACCAAGACAGGGTTCGATGAGCAGTTCTTC.